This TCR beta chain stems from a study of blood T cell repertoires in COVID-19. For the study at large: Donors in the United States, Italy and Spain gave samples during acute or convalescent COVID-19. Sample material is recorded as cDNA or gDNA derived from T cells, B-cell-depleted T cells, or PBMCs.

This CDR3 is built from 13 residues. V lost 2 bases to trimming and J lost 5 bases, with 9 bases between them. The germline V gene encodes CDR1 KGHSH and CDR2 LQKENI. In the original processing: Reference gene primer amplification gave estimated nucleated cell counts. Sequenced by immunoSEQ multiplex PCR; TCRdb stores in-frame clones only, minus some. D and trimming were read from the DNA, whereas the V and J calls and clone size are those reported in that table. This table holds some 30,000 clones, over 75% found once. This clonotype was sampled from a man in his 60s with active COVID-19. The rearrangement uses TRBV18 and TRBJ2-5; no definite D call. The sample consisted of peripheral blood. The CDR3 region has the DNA TGTGCCAGCTCACCAATGGCAGTGGAGACCCAGTACTTC. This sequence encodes CASSPMAVETQYF.